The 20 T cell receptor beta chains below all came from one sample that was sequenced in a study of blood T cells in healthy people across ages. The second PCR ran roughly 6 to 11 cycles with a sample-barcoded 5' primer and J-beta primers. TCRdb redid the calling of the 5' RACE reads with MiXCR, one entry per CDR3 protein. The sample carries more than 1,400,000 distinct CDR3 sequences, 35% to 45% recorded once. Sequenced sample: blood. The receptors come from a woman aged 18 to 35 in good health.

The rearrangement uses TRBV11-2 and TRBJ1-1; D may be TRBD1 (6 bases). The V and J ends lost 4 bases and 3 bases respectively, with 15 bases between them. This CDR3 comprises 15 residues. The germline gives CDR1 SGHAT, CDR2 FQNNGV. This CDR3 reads CASSYNTGNYTEAFF. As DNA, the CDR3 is TGTGCCAGCAGCTACAACACAGGGAATTACACTGAAGCTTTCTTT.

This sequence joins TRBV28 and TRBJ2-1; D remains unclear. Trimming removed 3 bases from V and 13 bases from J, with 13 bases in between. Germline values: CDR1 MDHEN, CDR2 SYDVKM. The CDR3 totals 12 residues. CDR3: CASSFSGETQFF. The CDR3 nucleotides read TGTGCCAGCAGTTTCAGTGGTGAGACCCAGTTCTTC.

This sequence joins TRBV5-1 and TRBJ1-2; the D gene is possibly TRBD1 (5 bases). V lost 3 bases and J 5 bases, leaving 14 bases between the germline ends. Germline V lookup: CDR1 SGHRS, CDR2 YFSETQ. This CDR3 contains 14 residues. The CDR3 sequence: CASSSLGVKYGYTF. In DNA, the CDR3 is TGCGCCAGCAGCTCGCTGGGGGTGAAGTATGGCTACACCTTC. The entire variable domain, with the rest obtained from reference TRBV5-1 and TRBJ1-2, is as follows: KAGVTQTPRYLIKTRGQQVTLSCSPISGHRSVSWYQQTPGQGLQFLFEYFSETQRNKGNFPGRFSGRQFSNSRSEMNVSTLELGDSALYLCASSSLGVKYGYTFGSGTRLTVV.

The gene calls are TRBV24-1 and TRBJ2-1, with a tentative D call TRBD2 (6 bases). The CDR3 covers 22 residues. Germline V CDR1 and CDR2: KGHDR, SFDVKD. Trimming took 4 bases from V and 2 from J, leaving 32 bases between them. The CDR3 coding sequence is TGTGCCACCAGTGACCCGACCCCCACGGGGGAAGAAAGGATGTTTACCTACAATGAGCAGTTCTTC. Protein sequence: CATSDPTPTGEERMFTYNEQFF.

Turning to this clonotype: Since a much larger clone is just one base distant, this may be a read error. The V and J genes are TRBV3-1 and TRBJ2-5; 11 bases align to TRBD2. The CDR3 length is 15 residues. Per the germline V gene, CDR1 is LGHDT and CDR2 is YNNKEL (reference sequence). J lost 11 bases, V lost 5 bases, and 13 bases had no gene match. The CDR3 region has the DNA TGTGCCAGCAGCTATGCTAGCGGGAGGTTCAATGAGCAGTACTTC. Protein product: CASSYASGRFNEQYF.

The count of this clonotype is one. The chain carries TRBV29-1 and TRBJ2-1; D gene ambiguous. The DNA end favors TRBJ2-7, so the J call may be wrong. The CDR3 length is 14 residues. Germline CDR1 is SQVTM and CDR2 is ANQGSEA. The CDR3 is CSGRRRVADNEQYF. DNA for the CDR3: TGCAGCGGCCGGCGTCGCGTAGCAGACAATGAGCAGTACTTC.

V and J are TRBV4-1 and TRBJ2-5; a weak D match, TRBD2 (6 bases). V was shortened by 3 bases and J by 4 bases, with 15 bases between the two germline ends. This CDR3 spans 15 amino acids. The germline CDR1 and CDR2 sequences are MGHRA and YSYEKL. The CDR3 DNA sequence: TGCGCCAGCAGCCACTCGGGAGAAGGGTCAGAGACCCAGTACTTC. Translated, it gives CASSHSGEGSETQYF.

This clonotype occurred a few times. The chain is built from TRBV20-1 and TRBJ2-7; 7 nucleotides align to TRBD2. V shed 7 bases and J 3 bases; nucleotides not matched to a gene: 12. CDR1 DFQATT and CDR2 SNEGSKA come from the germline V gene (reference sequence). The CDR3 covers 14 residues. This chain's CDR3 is CSGTALAGDYEQYF. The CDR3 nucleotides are TGCAGTGGGACCGCACTGGCGGGGGACTACGAGCAGTACTTC.

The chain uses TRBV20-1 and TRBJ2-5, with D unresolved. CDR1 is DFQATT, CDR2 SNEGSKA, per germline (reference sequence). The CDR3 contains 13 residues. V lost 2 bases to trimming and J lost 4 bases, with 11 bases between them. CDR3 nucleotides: TGCAGTGCTAGACCCCTCGGTTTAGAGACCCAGTACTTC. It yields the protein CSARPLGLETQYF.

In DNA form, the CDR3 reads TGCAGTGCTGTTGGGGGGGGAGCCTACGAGCAGTACTTC. This sequence encodes CSAVGGGAYEQYF. The gene calls are TRBV20-1 and TRBJ2-7; 7 positions match TRBD2. After removal of 5 bases from V and 2 bases from J, the junction contained 6 bases not matched to a gene. The germline V gene has CDR1 DFQATT and CDR2 SNEGSKA (reference sequence). The CDR3 extends over 13 amino acids.

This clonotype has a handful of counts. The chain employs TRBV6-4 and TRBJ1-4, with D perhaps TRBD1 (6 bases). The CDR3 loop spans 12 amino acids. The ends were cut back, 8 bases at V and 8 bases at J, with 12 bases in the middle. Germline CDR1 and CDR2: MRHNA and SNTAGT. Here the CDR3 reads CASRWGQEKLFF. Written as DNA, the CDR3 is TGTGCCAGCCGGTGGGGGCAGGAAAAACTGTTTTTT.

Written as DNA, the CDR3 is TGTGCCAGCGCCCGAGTTGCCAATTTAGTTAATCAGCCCCAGCATTTT. Translating it yields CASARVANLVNQPQHF. The chain joins TRBV6-1 to TRBJ1-5; D not resolved. Between the trimmed V and J ends, which lost 8 bases and 4 bases, there was a span of 21 bases. This CDR3 is built from 16 residues. Germline V gene sequence: CDR1 MNHNS, CDR2 SASEGT.

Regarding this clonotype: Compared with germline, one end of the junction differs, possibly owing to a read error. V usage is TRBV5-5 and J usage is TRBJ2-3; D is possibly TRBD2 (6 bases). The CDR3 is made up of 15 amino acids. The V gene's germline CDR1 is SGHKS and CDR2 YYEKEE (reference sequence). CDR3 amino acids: CVSSISGTSTDTQYF. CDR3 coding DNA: TGTGTCAGCAGCATCTCCGGGACTAGCACAGATACGCAGTATTTT.

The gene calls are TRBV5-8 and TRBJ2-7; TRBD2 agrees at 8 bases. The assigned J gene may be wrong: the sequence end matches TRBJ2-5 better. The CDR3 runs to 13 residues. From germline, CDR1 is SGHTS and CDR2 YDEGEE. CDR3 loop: CASISGTRTTQYF. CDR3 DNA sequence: TGTGCCAGCATCTCGGGGACTAGGACGACCCAGTACTTC.

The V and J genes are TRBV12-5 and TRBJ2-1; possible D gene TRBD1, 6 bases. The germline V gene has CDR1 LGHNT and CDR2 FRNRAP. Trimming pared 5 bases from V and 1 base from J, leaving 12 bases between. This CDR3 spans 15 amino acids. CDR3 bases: TGTGCTAGTGGTCCTCCAGGGGTGTCCTACAATGAGCAGTTCTTC. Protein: CASGPPGVSYNEQFF. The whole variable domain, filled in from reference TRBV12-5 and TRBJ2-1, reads DARVTQTPRHKVTEMGQEVTMRCQPILGHNTVFWYRQTMMQGLELLAYFRNRAPLDDSGMPKDRFSAEMPDATLATLKIQPSEPRDSAVYFCASGPPGVSYNEQFFGPGTRLTVL.

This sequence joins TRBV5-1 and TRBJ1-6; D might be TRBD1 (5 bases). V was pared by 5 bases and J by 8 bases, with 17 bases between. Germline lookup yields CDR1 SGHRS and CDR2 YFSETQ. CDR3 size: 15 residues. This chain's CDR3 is CASRFQDMDYSPLHF. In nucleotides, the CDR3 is TGCGCCAGCAGATTCCAGGACATGGACTATTCACCCCTCCACTTT.

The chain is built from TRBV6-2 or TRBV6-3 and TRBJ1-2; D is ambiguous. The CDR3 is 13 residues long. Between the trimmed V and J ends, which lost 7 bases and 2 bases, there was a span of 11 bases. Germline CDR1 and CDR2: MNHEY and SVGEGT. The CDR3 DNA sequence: TGTGCCAGCACCACGTGGGTCAACTATGGCTACACCTTC. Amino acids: CASTTWVNYGYTF.

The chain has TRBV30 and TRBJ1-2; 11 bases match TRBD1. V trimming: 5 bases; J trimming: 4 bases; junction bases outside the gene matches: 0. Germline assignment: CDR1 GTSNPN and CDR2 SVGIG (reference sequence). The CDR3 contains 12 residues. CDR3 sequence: CAWGQGAYGYTF. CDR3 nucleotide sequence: TGTGCCTGGGGACAGGGGGCCTATGGCTACACCTTC.

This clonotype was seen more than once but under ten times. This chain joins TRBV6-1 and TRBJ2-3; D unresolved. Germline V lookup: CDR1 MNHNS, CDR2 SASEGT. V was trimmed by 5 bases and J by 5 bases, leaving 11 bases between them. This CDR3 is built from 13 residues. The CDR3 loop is CASSNWGGDTQYF. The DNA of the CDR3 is TGTGCCAGCAGTAATTGGGGTGGAGATACGCAGTATTTT.

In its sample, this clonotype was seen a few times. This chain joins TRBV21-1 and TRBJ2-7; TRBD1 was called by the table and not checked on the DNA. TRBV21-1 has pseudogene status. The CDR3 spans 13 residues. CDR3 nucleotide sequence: TGTGCCAGCTTAGCCACCCCGGACCACGAGCAGTACTTC. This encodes CASLATPDHEQYF.